The 9 T cell receptor beta chains below were found in one sample sequenced in a study of CD8 T cells in Susac syndrome. RNA totalling roughly 0.5 to 1 ug underwent reverse transcription with random hexamers. TCRdb re-derived calls from the immunoSEQ multiplex PCR reads in MiXCR, one entry per CDR3 protein. Counted here are 65,000 to 90,000 distinct CDR3 sequences, approximately 94% occurring once; the ten biggest clones make up 0.3% to 0.4%. Material: CD8+ T cells from PBMCs. Receptors originate from a human donor with multiple sclerosis.

This chain uses TRBV7-9 with TRBJ2-7; 8 bases fit TRBD1. The germline gives CDR1 SEHNR, CDR2 FQNEAQ (reference sequence). There are 14 residues in the CDR3. J lost 1 base, V lost 4 bases, and 3 bases had no gene match. CDR3 DNA: TGTGCCAGCAGCTCACAGGGGGTTTCCTACGAGCAGTACTTC. Residues: CASSSQGVSYEQYF.

This chain links TRBV27 with TRBJ2-1, with 8 bases matching TRBD2. CDR1 MNHEY and CDR2 SMNVEV come from the germline V gene (reference sequence). The CDR3 has 15 amino acids. After removal of 6 bases from V and 6 bases from J, the junction contained 10 bases not matched to a gene. As DNA, the CDR3 is TGTGCCAGCAGCCCCGGGGGGGCCGGGGGCAATGAGCAGTTCTTC. It translates to CASSPGGAGGNEQFF.

The gene calls are TRBV3-1 and TRBJ1-1, with 7 positions matching TRBD1. Germline V gene sequence: CDR1 LGHDT, CDR2 YNNKEL (reference sequence). V shed 3 bases, J shed 5 bases, and the junction held 6 bases outside the gene matches. CDR3 length equals 14 residues. CDR3 in DNA: TGTGCCAGCAGCCAGCCAGGGGGGAGAACTGAAGCTTTCTTT. Protein sequence: CASSQPGGRTEAFF.

This clonotype was picked up a small number of times. The CDR3: CASSQGQGGTYEQYF. The CDR3 DNA is TGTGCCAGCAGCCAAGGACAGGGGGGTACCTACGAGCAGTACTTC. This chain links TRBV3-1 with TRBJ2-7; 9 bases fit TRBD1. CDR3 length: 15 residues. V was pared by 1 base and J by 2 bases, with 3 bases of the junction left unmatched. Germline V CDR1 and CDR2: LGHDT, YNNKEL (reference sequence).

The chain is built from TRBV7-9 and TRBJ2-7; possibly TRBD2 for D (5 bases). This CDR3 region has 14 residues. Germline CDR1 SEHNR, CDR2 FQNEAQ (reference sequence). V gave up 5 bases and J gave up 5 bases, with 16 bases separating them. The CDR3 region has the DNA TGTGCCAGCAGCAGAGTCGGGGTAGTAGACGAGCAGTACTTC. This translates into CASSRVGVVDEQYF.

This chain connects TRBV5-6 to TRBJ2-1; 8 nucleotides line up with TRBD1. Trimming cost V 2 bases and J 8 bases; bases outside gene matches: 6. The V gene's germline CDR1 is SGHDT and CDR2 YYEEEE. The CDR3 spans 14 residues. The CDR3 protein is CASSFPRGRDEQFF. The CDR3 DNA reads as TGTGCCAGCAGCTTCCCCAGGGGGCGCGATGAGCAGTTCTTC.

This chain joins TRBV20-1 and TRBJ1-1; no clear D. The CDR3 is 14 residues long. V was shortened by 1 base and J by 1 base, with 10 bases between the two germline ends. Germline CDR1 reads DFQATT; CDR2 reads SNEGSKA (reference sequence). CDR3 nucleotides: TGCAGTGCTAGAGGTTTGAGGGAGAACACTGAAGCTTTCTTT. It yields the protein CSARGLRENTEAFF.

The chain joins TRBV29-1 to TRBJ1-2, with 7 bases fitting TRBD1. This CDR3 is built from 12 residues. The V gene's germline CDR1 is SQVTM and CDR2 ANQGSEA. The V gene end was trimmed by 7 bases and the J gene end by 5 bases; junction bases not matched to a gene: 7. Written as DNA, the CDR3 is TGCAGCGGTGTCGGGACAGATTATGGCTACACCTTC. Amino acid sequence: CSGVGTDYGYTF.

CDR3 in amino acids: CASSYRLAGMIDTQYF. The CDR3 DNA reads TGTGCCAGCAGTTACCGGCTAGCGGGTATGATAGATACGCAGTATTTT. V gene TRBV6-5 combines with J gene TRBJ2-3, with TRBD2 matching over 8 bases. Germline V CDR1 and CDR2: MNHEY, SVGAGI. The CDR3 runs 16 residues. The J segment lost 5 bases and the V segment lost 2 bases, leaving 9 bases of the junction unmatched.